The 30 T cell receptor beta chains presented below share a single source sample, sequenced in a study of cytomegalovirus exposure and HLA in healthy donors. The repertoire was sequenced with immunoSEQ multiplex PCR; TCRdb's copy has only in-frame clones and lacks some. This table holds 220,000 or so clones, roughly 83% found once. The sequenced material came from PBMCs. Receptor source: a woman between 18 and 30 years old in good health and CMV-seronegative.

Remarks on this clone: The same CDR3 can be traced to other DNA sequences in this sample. The chain combines TRBV30 with TRBJ1-1, with 7 bases that match TRBD1. Losses at the gene ends were 4 bases for V and 1 base for J; bases not matched to a gene: 15. CDR3 length: 17 residues. Germline V lookup: CDR1 GTSNPN, CDR2 SVGIG (reference sequence). CDR3 sequence (DNA): TGTGCCTGGACCGGGGGGGCGCCAAGGGGGCAGAACACTGAAGCTTTCTTT. Its protein is CAWTGGAPRGQNTEAFF.

V usage is TRBV6-5 and J usage is TRBJ1-2; D is undetermined. V lost 5 bases and J 4 bases, leaving 14 bases between the germline ends. This CDR3 has 14 amino acids. CDR1 MNHEY and CDR2 SVGAGI come from the germline V gene. The CDR3 DNA reads TGTGCCAGCAGTCCCTCGACCGCTACCTATGGCTACACCTTC. Translating gives CASSPSTATYGYTF.

The chain joins TRBV7-9 to TRBJ1-1; D unclear. The CDR3 contains 14 residues. Per germline, CDR1 SEHNR and CDR2 FQNEAQ (reference sequence). Trimming took 5 bases from V and 1 from J, leaving 11 bases between them. The CDR3 loop is CASSAASANTEAFF. The CDR3 nucleotides are TGTGCCAGCAGCGCGGCCTCAGCGAACACTGAAGCTTTCTTT.

The chain combines TRBV6-5 with TRBJ1-5; perhaps TRBD1 as D (5 bases). This CDR3 comprises 15 residues. The V gene lost 4 bases and the J gene lost 3 bases, with 13 bases spanning the gap. The germline CDR1 and CDR2 sequences are MNHEY and SVGAGI. The CDR3 DNA reads TGTGCCAGCAGTTCCCCTGGGGGATCCAATCAGCCCCAGCATTTT. This gives the protein CASSSPGGSNQPQHF.

The rearrangement uses TRBV27 and TRBJ2-7; possibly TRBD2 for D (5 bases). The CDR3 consists of 16 residues. CDR1 MNHEY and CDR2 SMNVEV come from the germline V gene (reference sequence). The V gene lost 2 bases and the J gene lost 5 bases, with 19 bases spanning the gap. This CDR3 is CASSLGSSSYSHEQYF. The CDR3 region has the DNA TGTGCCAGCAGTTTAGGTTCGTCTAGCTATTCCCACGAGCAGTACTTC.

The chain links TRBV2 to TRBJ2-1; TRBD2 agrees at 11 bases. With V trimmed by 10 bases and J by 3 bases, 11 bases remained unmatched. Germline CDR1 SNHLY, CDR2 FYNNEI. The CDR3 consists of 16 residues. CDR3 amino acids: CATAPPGTSGYNEQFF. In DNA form, the CDR3 reads TGTGCCACAGCCCCACCCGGGACTAGCGGCTACAATGAGCAGTTCTTC.

The V and J genes are TRBV30 and TRBJ1-4; D remains unclear. Trimming took off 1 base at V and 0 bases at J, with 15 bases between the two ends. The CDR3 runs to 17 residues. Germline values: CDR1 GTSNPN, CDR2 SVGIG (reference sequence). CDR3 protein: CAWSGRRTLPTNEKLFF. The CDR3 region has the DNA TGTGCCTGGAGTGGGCGCCGGACCCTTCCAACTAATGAAAAACTGTTTTTT.

The J gene is TRBJ2-7, the V gene TRBV5-1; D is uncertain. The length of the CDR3 is 15 residues. Germline-derived CDR1 and CDR2 are SGHRS and YFSETQ. The V gene lost 5 bases and the J gene lost 0 bases, with 15 bases spanning the gap. The CDR3 nucleotides are TGCGCCAGCAGGCCCGACTTTCAGAGCTCCTACGAGCAGTACTTC. Its translation is CASRPDFQSSYEQYF. Based on the CDR3 plus reference TRBV5-1 and TRBJ2-7, the full variable domain is KAGVTQTPRYLIKTRGQQVTLSCSPISGHRSVSWYQQTPGQGLQFLFEYFSETQRNKGNFPGRFSGRQFSNSRSEMNVSTLELGDSALYLCASRPDFQSSYEQYFGPGTRLTVT.

V and J are TRBV29-1 and TRBJ2-1; no clear D. Looked up from germline, CDR1 is SQVTM and CDR2 is ANQGSEA. The V and J ends lost 4 bases and 3 bases respectively, with 10 bases between them. This CDR3 region has 13 residues. The CDR3 region is CSVGGEYYNEQFF. The CDR3 DNA reads as TGCAGCGTTGGAGGCGAGTACTACAATGAGCAGTTCTTC.

The genes are TRBV5-4 and TRBJ2-1; D remains unclear. Trimming took off 4 bases at V and 9 bases at J, with 11 bases between the two ends. In germline, CDR1 is SGHNT, CDR2 YYREEE (reference sequence). The CDR3 consists of 12 residues. CDR3 residues: CASSRARAEQFF. The DNA for the CDR3 is TGTGCCAGCAGCCGGGCACGGGCTGAGCAGTTCTTC.

CDR3 DNA sequence: TGTGCCAGCAGAAAAGCGAACCCGGGACAGTCGAACACCGGGGAGCTGTTTTTT. It codes for CASRKANPGQSNTGELFF. The J gene is TRBJ2-2, the V gene TRBV2, with TRBD1 matching 7 bases. V was pared by 6 bases and J by 0 bases, with 13 bases of the junction left unmatched. Germline CDR1 is SNHLY and CDR2 is FYNNEI. The CDR3 extends over 18 amino acids.

This chain joins TRBV19 and TRBJ2-2; D may correspond to TRBD1 or TRBD2 (5 bases each). The germline V and J ends were trimmed by 6 bases and 7 bases, with 15 bases remaining between them. The CDR3 has 14 residues. Germline V lookup: CDR1 LNHDA, CDR2 SQIVND (reference sequence). CDR3 amino acids: CASSGWDRVGELFF. DNA of the CDR3: TGTGCCAGTAGCGGCTGGGACCGGGTCGGGGAGCTGTTTTTT.

The rearrangement joins TRBV5-1 to TRBJ2-7; 10 bases are a match to TRBD1. Germline CDR1 and CDR2: SGHRS and YFSETQ. This CDR3 comprises 15 residues. Germline trimming cut 4 bases from V and 6 bases from J; bases unmatched to any gene: 10. Written as DNA, the CDR3 is TGCGCCAGCAGCCTCGACAGGGGGCAGGAGCGCGAGCAGTACTTC. Translation gives CASSLDRGQEREQYF.

The rearrangement uses TRBV11-2 and TRBJ1-1; TRBD1 might be the D (6 bases). Per germline, CDR1 SGHAT and CDR2 FQNNGV. V was clipped by 5 bases and J by 8 bases, with 9 bases between them. There are 11 residues in the CDR3. CDR3 amino acids: CASSRTDEAFF. The CDR3 DNA reads TGTGCCAGCAGCCGGACAGACGAAGCTTTCTTT.

This chain uses TRBV29-1 with TRBJ2-1; 8 positions match TRBD2. The germline V gene encodes CDR1 SQVTM and CDR2 ANQGSEA. The CDR3 has 18 residues. Trimming removed 3 bases from V and 0 bases from J; junction bases left unmatched: 13. CDR3 amino acids: CSVDGGLALRSSYNEQFF. The CDR3 nucleotides are TGCAGCGTTGATGGCGGACTAGCCCTGAGGAGCTCCTACAATGAGCAGTTCTTC.

The chain combines TRBV5-1 with TRBJ1-5; 10 bases map to TRBD1. Germline trimming cut 4 bases from V and 7 bases from J; bases unmatched to any gene: 2. The CDR3 runs to 13 residues. Germline V gives CDR1 SGHRS, CDR2 YFSETQ. CDR3 in DNA: TGCGCCAGCAGCCCGACAGGGGGCCAGCCCCAGCATTTT. Translating it yields CASSPTGGQPQHF. The full variable domain, its missing parts supplied by reference TRBV5-1 and TRBJ1-5, is KAGVTQTPRYLIKTRGQQVTLSCSPISGHRSVSWYQQTPGQGLQFLFEYFSETQRNKGNFPGRFSGRQFSNSRSEMNVSTLELGDSALYLCASSPTGGQPQHFGDGTRLSIL.

This clone came up a few times. The chain recombines TRBV7-9 with TRBJ1-5; D remains unclear. Germline V gene lookup returns CDR1 SEHNR and CDR2 FQNEAQ (reference sequence). This CDR3 comprises 13 residues. The ends were cut back, 5 bases at V and 8 bases at J, with 13 bases in the middle. The CDR3 loop reads CASSPSGLEPQHF. The DNA of the CDR3 is TGTGCCAGCAGCCCATCCGGTTTAGAGCCCCAGCATTTT. Together with reference TRBV7-9 and TRBJ1-5, the CDR3 gives the full variable domain: DTGVSQNPRHKITKRGQNVTFRCDPISEHNRLYWYRQTLGQGPEFLTYFQNEAQLEKSRLLSDRFSAERPKGSFSTLEIQRTEQGDSAMYLCASSPSGLEPQHFGDGTRLSIL.

This clone was seen only a few times. The chain links TRBV7-9 to TRBJ2-2, with unresolved D. This CDR3 region has 12 residues. The V end lost 6 bases, the J end lost 3 bases, and 5 bases lay between the germline ends. Germline V gene lookup returns CDR1 SEHNR and CDR2 FQNEAQ (reference sequence). The CDR3 spells CASSLYTGELFF. DNA of the CDR3: TGTGCCAGCAGTCTATACACCGGGGAGCTGTTTTTT.

This chain links TRBV5-1 with TRBJ1-2; TRBD1 is a possible D gene (6 bases). The CDR3 consists of 17 residues. Trimming removed 3 bases from V and 0 bases from J, with 18 bases in between. Germline V lookup: CDR1 SGHRS, CDR2 YFSETQ. The CDR3 bases are TGCGCCAGCAGCTCTGGCGGGGGCGCGGCAGCTAACTATGGCTACACCTTC. Translation: CASSSGGGAAANYGYTF.

The chain carries TRBV5-1 and TRBJ2-5; D gene ambiguous. Germline V gene data show CDR1 as SGHRS and CDR2 as YFSETQ. The CDR3 consists of 13 residues. With 1 base removed from V and 1 base from J, the gap between germline ends came to 5 bases. CDR3 in amino acids: CASSLQLQETQYF. CDR3 nucleotides: TGCGCCAGCAGCTTGCAGCTCCAAGAGACCCAGTACTTC.

The chain carries TRBV6-1 and TRBJ1-3; no definite D call. Germline assignment: CDR1 MNHNS and CDR2 SASEGT. V gave up 6 bases and J gave up 0 bases, with 12 bases separating them. The CDR3 sequence is 15 residues long. CDR3 DNA sequence: TGTGCCAGCAGGGCTGGACGGGGCTCTGGAAACACCATATATTTT. Its protein product is CASRAGRGSGNTIYF.

The rearrangement joins TRBV27 to TRBJ1-1; the D is unclear. CDR1 and CDR2 from the germline V gene are MNHEY and SMNVEV (reference sequence). There are 14 residues in the CDR3. The V end was cut by 6 bases, the J end by 2 bases, with 13 bases between. In DNA form, the CDR3 reads TGTGCCAGCAGGCCGGTAGGGTATAACACTGAAGCTTTCTTT. The encoded protein is CASRPVGYNTEAFF.

The chain combines TRBV7-9 with TRBJ2-7; tentative D call: TRBD2 (6 bases). The CDR3 loop spans 15 amino acids. CDR1 and CDR2 from the germline V gene are SEHNR and FQNEAQ (reference sequence). Trimming pared 2 bases from V and 2 bases from J, leaving 13 bases between. The CDR3 sequence is CASSLMGGAAYEQYF. The CDR3 DNA sequence: TGTGCCAGCAGCTTAATGGGCGGGGCGGCCTACGAGCAGTACTTC.

The rearrangement joins TRBV28 to TRBJ1-1, with D hard to call. V lost 4 bases, J lost 8 bases, and 14 bases lay in between. This CDR3 contains 13 residues. Germline CDR1 MDHEN, CDR2 SYDVKM. The CDR3 region is CASSSGVPPEAFF. CDR3 DNA: TGTGCCAGCAGTTCTGGGGTCCCCCCCGAAGCTTTCTTT.

The genes are TRBV10-2 and TRBJ1-5; 8 positions agree with TRBD1. This CDR3 spans 14 amino acids. The J segment lost 3 bases and the V segment lost 6 bases, leaving 4 bases of the junction unmatched. Germline V lookup: CDR1 WSHSY, CDR2 SAAADI. CDR3 DNA: TGCGCCAGCAGAGAGGGACAGGTCAATCAGCCCCAGCATTTT. This codes for CASREGQVNQPQHF.

The chain has TRBV2 and TRBJ1-2, with 11 bases lining up with TRBD1. The CDR3 sequence is 16 residues long. Trimming removed 4 bases from V and 0 bases from J; junction bases left unmatched: 4. CDR1 and CDR2 from the germline V gene are SNHLY and FYNNEI. For the CDR3, the DNA is TGTGCCAGCAGTGGGACAGGGGGCTATACTAACTATGGCTACACCTTC. Protein: CASSGTGGYTNYGYTF. The variable domain in full, with the rest retrieved from reference TRBV2 and TRBJ1-2, is EPEVTQTPSHQVTQMGQEVILRCVPISNHLYFYWYRQILGQKVEFLVSFYNNEISEKSEIFDDQFSVERPDGSNFTLKIRSTKLEDSAMYFCASSGTGGYTNYGYTFGSGTRLTVV.

V usage is TRBV27 and J usage is TRBJ1-1; D not certain. CDR3 size: 13 residues. Trimming removed 6 bases at V and 0 bases at J, with 8 bases between. Germline V CDR1 and CDR2: MNHEY, SMNVEV (reference sequence). CDR3 amino acids: CASRWQMNTEAFF. CDR3 bases: TGTGCCAGCAGATGGCAGATGAACACTGAAGCTTTCTTT.

This clone appeared many times. The chain carries TRBV6-1 and TRBJ1-1; 7 bases map to TRBD1. CDR1 and CDR2 (germline): MNHNS, SASEGT. The length of the CDR3 is 15 residues. The V segment lost 2 bases and the J segment 7 bases; nucleotides outside the gene matches: 10. CDR3 sequence: CASSEPNRGRVEAFF. As DNA, the CDR3 is TGTGCCAGCAGTGAACCTAACAGGGGACGGGTTGAAGCTTTCTTT.

The chain recombines TRBV27 with TRBJ2-1, with 7 bases that match TRBD1. The germline V gene encodes CDR1 MNHEY and CDR2 SMNVEV (reference sequence). The ends lost 5 bases at V and 9 bases at J; junction bases unmatched: 1. The CDR3 runs to 11 residues. The DNA of the CDR3 is TGTGCCAGCAGTAAGGGGGCTGAGCAGTTCTTC. Amino acid sequence: CASSKGAEQFF.

The chain recombines TRBV29-1 with TRBJ2-5; no firm D call. The V gene lost 4 bases and the J gene lost 2 bases, with 8 bases spanning the gap. The CDR3 has 12 amino acids. Germline CDR1 is SQVTM and CDR2 is ANQGSEA. CDR3: CSVGHPQETQYF. CDR3 DNA sequence: TGCAGCGTTGGACACCCTCAAGAGACCCAGTACTTC.